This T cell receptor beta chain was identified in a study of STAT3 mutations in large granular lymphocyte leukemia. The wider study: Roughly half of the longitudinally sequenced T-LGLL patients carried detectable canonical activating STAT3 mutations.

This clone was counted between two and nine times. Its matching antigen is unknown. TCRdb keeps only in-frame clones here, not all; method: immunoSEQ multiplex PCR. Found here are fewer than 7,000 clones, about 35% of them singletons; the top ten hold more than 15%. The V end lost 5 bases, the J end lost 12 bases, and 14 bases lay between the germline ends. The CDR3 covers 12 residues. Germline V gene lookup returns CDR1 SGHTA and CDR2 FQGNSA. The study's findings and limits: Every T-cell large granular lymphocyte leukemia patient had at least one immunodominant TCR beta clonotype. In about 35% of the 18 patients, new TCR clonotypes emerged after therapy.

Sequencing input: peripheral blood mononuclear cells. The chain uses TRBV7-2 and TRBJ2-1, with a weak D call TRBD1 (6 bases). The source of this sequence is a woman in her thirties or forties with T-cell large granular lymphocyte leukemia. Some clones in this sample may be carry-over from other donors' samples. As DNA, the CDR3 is TGTGCCAGCAGCCCCCACAGGGACGCGCAGTTCTTC. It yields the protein CASSPHRDAQFF.